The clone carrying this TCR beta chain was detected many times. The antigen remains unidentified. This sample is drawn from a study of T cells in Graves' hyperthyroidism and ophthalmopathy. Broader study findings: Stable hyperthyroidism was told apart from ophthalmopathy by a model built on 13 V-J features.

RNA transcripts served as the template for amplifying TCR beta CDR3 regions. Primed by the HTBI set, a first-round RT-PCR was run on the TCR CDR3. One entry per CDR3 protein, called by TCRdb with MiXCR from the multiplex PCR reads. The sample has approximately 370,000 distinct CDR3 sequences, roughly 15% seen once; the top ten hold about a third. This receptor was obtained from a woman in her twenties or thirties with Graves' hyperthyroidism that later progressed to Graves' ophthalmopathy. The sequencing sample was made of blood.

DNA of the CDR3: TGTGCCAGCAGTCACGCTAGCGATCTCTACGAGCAGTACTTC. Translation: CASSHASDLYEQYF. The rearrangement joins TRBV6-1 to TRBJ2-7; maybe TRBD2 (6 bases). Trimming pared 5 bases from V and 3 bases from J, leaving 14 bases between. The germline V gene encodes CDR1 MNHNS and CDR2 SASEGT. This CDR3 comprises 14 residues.